The T cell receptor beta chain described here comes from a study of cytomegalovirus exposure and HLA in healthy donors. In the case of this clone: The antigen is undetermined.

The PCR employed 60 Vbeta primers together with 13 Jbeta primers. Measured with immunoSEQ multiplex PCR; TCRdb has only the in-frame clones, and not every one. The sample has about 94,000 clones, around four fifths seen once. Per the germline V gene, CDR1 is LNHDA and CDR2 is SQIVND (reference sequence). The CDR3 runs to 13 residues. V was trimmed by 9 bases and J by 7 bases, leaving 16 bases between them. Overall study findings and caveats: A later examination showed that TCR association rates differed by HLA locus, with DRB1 most and HLA-C fewest. Owing to their indistinguishability, certain V segments, notably TRBV6-2 and TRBV6-3, were excluded. Equally common other TCR beta chains were less clonally expanded than HLA-associated ones, a later analysis found. According to the study, roughly 180 TCR beta chains were cytomegalovirus-associated.

This TCR was recovered from a woman aged 60 to 75 in good health and CMV-seronegative. The specimen sequenced was PBMCs. This chain links TRBV19 with TRBJ1-5, with D perhaps TRBD1 (5 bases). This CDR3 is CARKGLSRQPQHF. The CDR3 bases are TGTGCCAGGAAGGGGCTTTCCCGACAGCCCCAGCATTTT. Using reference TRBV19 and TRBJ1-5 for the parts outside the CDR3, the full variable domain is DGGITQSPKYLFRKEGQNVTLSCEQNLNHDAMYWYRQDPGQGLRLIYYSQIVNDFQKGDIAEGYSVSREKKESFPLTVTSAQKNPTAFYLCARKGLSRQPQHFGDGTRLSIL.